This TCR beta chain was obtained from a study of OX40 agonist ivuxolimab in advanced cancers. Study-wide results and caveats: Low normalized clonal expansion also occurred in some nonresponding patients. At doses 0.1 to 3.0 mg/kg, CD4+ and CD8+ clones expanded.

CDR1 SGHRS and CDR2 YFSETQ come from the germline V gene. Germline trimming cut 0 bases from V and 11 bases from J; bases unmatched to any gene: 5. The CDR3 runs to 15 residues. Profiled with immunoSEQ multiplex PCR; TCRdb holds only in-frame clones, not every one. Among approximately 34,000 clones listed, approximately 81% were seen once. With respect to this clone: The antigen is undetermined.

The sequence came from an adult with an advanced solid tumor such as melanoma, head and neck, liver or kidney cancer. Material: CD4+ or CD8+ T cells sorted from blood, obtained in a trial of the OX40 agonist ivuxolimab. The gene calls are TRBV5-1 and TRBJ2-1, with 13 bases fitting TRBD2. DNA of the CDR3: TGCGCCAGCAGCTTGGGACTAGCGGGGGGAGAGAAGCAGTTCTTC. Encoded protein: CASSLGLAGGEKQFF.